The table lists the clone carrying this T cell receptor (beta chain) with a count of one. Clones were read by immunoSEQ multiplex PCR, and TCRdb kept only the in-frame ones, dropping some. The table includes under 350,000 clones, about nine tenths detected once. The sample comes from a study of blood T cell repertoires in COVID-19. Across the whole study: Acute and convalescent COVID-19 specimens originated in the United States, Italy and Spain.

Germline V lookup: CDR1 SGDLS, CDR2 YYNGEE. V lost 0 bases, J lost 3 bases, and 5 bases stayed unmatched. This CDR3 comprises 16 residues. Sequencing input: peripheral blood. This chain connects TRBV9 to TRBJ2-3; 9 bases fit TRBD2. This clonotype was sampled from a man aged 45-65 years with acute or convalescent COVID-19. CDR3 loop: CASSVDPAGGTDTQYF. As DNA, the CDR3 is TGTGCCAGCAGCGTAGATCCAGCGGGGGGAACAGATACGCAGTATTTT.